What follows describes a single T cell receptor (beta chain). Its antigen is not known. The data stem from a study of cytomegalovirus exposure and HLA in healthy donors. Broader study findings: Three CMV-associated chains proved CMV antigen-specific in vitro. Per published reports, the classifier diagnosed cytomegalovirus status with high specificity and sensitivity.

The CDR3 contains 14 residues. Germline-derived CDR1 and CDR2 are WNHNN and SYGVQD (reference sequence). The V end lost 6 bases, the J end lost 0 bases, and 9 bases lay between the germline ends. The repertoire was sequenced with immunoSEQ multiplex PCR; TCRdb's copy has only in-frame clones and lacks some. The table has some 150,000 clones, roughly 89% seen once. The study drew the donors from its approximately 110-subject validation cohort, separate from the approximately 700-subject first cohort. Sequences were obtained from PBMCs. This rearrangement joins TRBV10-1 to TRBJ1-3, with D tentatively TRBD1 (5 bases). The TCR comes from a man aged 18 to 30 in good health and CMV-seropositive. In nucleotides, the CDR3 is TGCGCCAGCAGCGACAGCGACTCTGGAAACACCATATATTTT. It specifies CASSDSDSGNTIYF.